This TCR beta chain was documented in a study of blood T cell repertoires in COVID-19 (dated by TCRdb to 2018 to 2020). The study in broad terms: Samples from collaborators originated in the United States, Italy and Spain and spanned both the acute and convalescent phases of COVID-19. Where available, HLA class I and class II types were taken from metadata supplied by the sample provider and were not determined by assay-based typing. The samples were drawn from the first 160 participants of the ongoing ImmuneRACE study and from about 1,200 subjects provided by 6 global collaborators. Deeply sampled blood TCRbeta repertoires from subjects exposed to, actively infected with, or recovered from COVID-19 were included in the dataset. The sample metadata nearly always contained a de-identified subject ID, COVID-19 status, age in years and sex. The material from the prospective study consisted of cDNA or gDNA derived from T cells, B-cell-depleted T cells, or PBMCs. The repertoires were released in a freely available public database meant as a resource for research on the immune response to SARS-CoV-2. Overall results and qualifications from the work: The quantity of clinical and demographic metadata differed by source and by participant and was supplied without curation.

Whole blood was collected in K2EDTA tubes by collaborating institutions according to the institutions' own protocols. For TCRbeta analysis, collaborator samples were shipped as frozen whole blood, as isolated PBMCs, or as DNA extracted from either sample type. The CDR3 runs 15 residues from the cysteine to the phenylalanine. Left in the record is the CDR3 DNA by itself, 45 bases read in frame from the first base. V is pared back by 5 bases and J by 1 base, with 14 bases lying between the germline termini. CDR1 MNHEY and CDR2 SVGAGI were looked up in the germline V gene. TCRbeta CDR3 regions were amplified from genomic DNA using the immunoSEQ Assay, a bias-controlled multiplex PCR. The study's own analysis went as follows. The number of nucleated cells in each sample was estimated by amplification of reference gene primers within the assay. Sequence reads were collapsed and filtered to measure the absolute abundance of every unique TCRbeta CDR3 rearrangement. For each sample, productive Simpson clonality was calculated as the square root of Simpson's diversity index across productive rearrangements. TCRdb took this table from immuneACCESS and kept in-frame rearrangements with V and J called. Such tables lack part of the clones; where checked against another copy, unresolved V genes explain under half of the gap, and the rest is unexplained. That table furnishes V, J and clone size, whereas the DNA furnished D and trimming. In this sample the table shows 95,000 to 100,000 clones, 91% of which occur a single time. The ten top clones hold around 16% of the sample.

Notes on this clone: It lacks a known antigen. Nothing much larger sits one base from this clone, and base qualities are not available.

Sequencing was performed on peripheral blood. The chain is encoded by TRBV6-5 joined to TRBJ2-5, with TRBD1 as a weak D call on 6 bases. This clonotype was obtained from a man aged 50-60 years with acute or convalescent COVID-19. The CDR3 here reads CASSRTASPQETQYF. The DNA is as follows: TGTGCCAGCAGTCGGACAGCCAGCCCCCAAGAGACCCAGTACTTC.